These 22 T cell receptor beta chains share one sample of origin, sequenced in a study of radiotherapy plus CTLA-4 blockade in lung cancer. Clones were read by immunoSEQ multiplex PCR, and TCRdb kept only the in-frame ones, dropping some. The sample holds about 97,000 clones, around 79% seen once. Sequences were derived from peripheral blood, sampled from a patient treated with radiotherapy plus ipilimumab. All receptors derive from a human donor with non-small cell lung cancer who had a partial response to radiotherapy plus ipilimumab. Some clones in this sample may be carry-over from other donors' samples.

The CDR3 bases are TGTGCCACCAGCAGGGAACAGGGGGGTGGCTACACCTTC. Translating it yields CATSREQGGGYTF. The chain combines TRBV15 with TRBJ1-2, with 8 nucleotides matching TRBD1. The junction had 4 bases not matched to a gene; V was cut back by 3 bases and J by 7 bases. The CDR3 spans 13 residues. From germline, CDR1 is LNHNV and CDR2 YYDKDF (reference sequence).

This chain links TRBV11-3 with TRBJ1-4, with 7 bases matching TRBD1. Germline values: CDR1 SGHNT, CDR2 YENEEA. Germline trimming cut 5 bases from V and 1 base from J; bases unmatched to any gene: 4. The CDR3 sequence is 15 residues long. CDR3 loop: CASSPQGETNEKLFF. CDR3 bases: TGTGCCAGCAGCCCCCAGGGGGAAACTAATGAAAAACTGTTTTTT.

The rearrangement joins TRBV2 to TRBJ2-7; possible D gene TRBD1, 6 bases. V was clipped by 8 bases and J by 7 bases, with 18 bases between them. There are 13 residues in the CDR3. Germline V gene sequence: CDR1 SNHLY, CDR2 FYNNEI. The CDR3 coding sequence is TGTGCCAGCTTTAATGGGGGCGTGGGGGAGCAGTACTTC. It yields the protein CASFNGGVGEQYF. The whole variable domain, filled in from reference TRBV2 and TRBJ2-7, reads EPEVTQTPSHQVTQMGQEVILRCVPISNHLYFYWYRQILGQKVEFLVSFYNNEISEKSEIFDDQFSVERPDGSNFTLKIRSTKLEDSAMYFCASFNGGVGEQYFGPGTRLTVT.

J is TRBJ2-2 and V is TRBV10-1, with unresolved D. This CDR3 has 13 residues. Trimming shortened V by 0 bases and J by 7 bases, and 6 bases separated the two germline ends. Germline lookup yields CDR1 WNHNN and CDR2 SYGVQD (reference sequence). The CDR3 coding sequence is TGCGCCAGCAGTGAGTCTGCGATCGGGGAGCTGTTTTTT. Amino acid sequence: CASSESAIGELFF.

The V call is TRBV7-9, the J call TRBJ1-4; D perhaps matches TRBD1 (5 bases). Trimming shortened V by 1 base and J by 4 bases, and 7 bases separated the two germline ends. The CDR3 is 14 residues long. Germline CDR1 SEHNR, CDR2 FQNEAQ (reference sequence). CDR3 region: CASSLGGDNEKLFF. The DNA of the CDR3 is TGTGCCAGCAGCTTAGGGGGGGATAATGAAAAACTGTTTTTT.

This sequence joins TRBV19 and TRBJ2-5; 11 bases are a match to TRBD2. The DNA matches TRBJ2-7 better at its end, which makes the J call doubtful. From germline, CDR1 is LNHDA and CDR2 SQIVND (reference sequence). CDR3 length equals 16 residues. This chain's CDR3 is CASSTRGASGRNEQYF. DNA for the CDR3: TGTGCCAGTAGTACGCGGGGGGCTAGCGGGAGGAACGAGCAGTACTTC.

This chain joins TRBV5-1 and TRBJ2-7; D call uncertain. V was pared by 0 bases and J by 0 bases, with 10 bases between. CDR3 size: 15 residues. Germline V gene data show CDR1 as SGHRS and CDR2 as YFSETQ. CDR3 sequence reads: CASSLGSGFSYEQYF. CDR3 DNA sequence: TGCGCCAGCAGCTTGGGGTCAGGATTCTCCTACGAGCAGTACTTC.

The CDR3 coding sequence is TGTGCCAGCAGCTCCCTGTCGGTCACCGGGGAGCTGTTTTTT. Its protein is CASSSLSVTGELFF. The rearrangement joins TRBV11-3 to TRBJ2-2; D remains ambiguous. The ends were cut back, 4 bases at V and 4 bases at J, with 10 bases in the middle. The CDR3 sequence is 14 residues long. The V gene's germline CDR1 is SGHNT and CDR2 YENEEA.

This clone was recorded a few times. The J gene is TRBJ2-5, the V gene TRBV9, with 8 bases lining up with TRBD1. The germline CDR1 and CDR2 sequences are SGDLS and YYNGEE. The CDR3 is 15 amino acids. Germline trimming cut 4 bases from V and 5 bases from J; bases unmatched to any gene: 10. In DNA, the CDR3 is TGTGCCAGCAGCCCCCGACAGGGGTATCGGGAGACCCAGTACTTC. Translated, it gives CASSPRQGYRETQYF.

This clone has only one observation. The chain uses TRBV10-1 and TRBJ1-6; D unclear. Between the trimmed V and J ends, which lost 5 bases and 4 bases, there was a span of 6 bases. This CDR3 spans 13 amino acids. Germline V gene sequence: CDR1 WNHNN, CDR2 SYGVQD (reference sequence). CDR3 residues: CASSLEYNSPLHF. The CDR3 region has the DNA TGCGCCAGCAGTCTGGAGTATAATTCACCCCTCCACTTT.

V and J are TRBV2 and TRBJ2-7; tentatively, D is TRBD1 (6 bases). V was shortened by 5 bases and J by 4 bases, with 9 bases between the two germline ends. The CDR3 sequence is 12 residues long. Germline V gene data show CDR1 as SNHLY and CDR2 as FYNNEI. The CDR3 bases are TGTGCCAGCAGTCTGGACAGTTACGAGCAGTACTTC. It yields the protein CASSLDSYEQYF.

This rearrangement joins TRBV7-9 to TRBJ1-5, with TRBD1 identical over 9 bases. Germline CDR1 reads SEHNR; CDR2 reads FQNEAQ (reference sequence). This CDR3 spans 15 amino acids. Trimming removed 5 bases from V and 6 bases from J; junction bases left unmatched: 8. The CDR3 coding sequence is TGTGCCAGCAGCACCGGGACAGGGTTTGGTCAGCCCCAGCATTTT. This sequence encodes CASSTGTGFGQPQHF. Drawing the rest from reference TRBV7-9 and TRBJ1-5, the complete variable domain is DTGVSQNPRHKITKRGQNVTFRCDPISEHNRLYWYRQTLGQGPEFLTYFQNEAQLEKSRLLSDRFSAERPKGSFSTLEIQRTEQGDSAMYLCASSTGTGFGQPQHFGDGTRLSIL.

The chain uses TRBV15 and TRBJ1-2, with D possibly matching TRBD1 (6 bases). Trimming left V 5 bases short and J 4 bases short, with 11 bases between. From germline, CDR1 is LNHNV and CDR2 YYDKDF (reference sequence). The CDR3 totals 13 residues. CDR3 DNA sequence: TGTGCCACCAGCCGGGACACCCCCTATGGCTACACCTTC. This encodes CATSRDTPYGYTF.

The chain joins TRBV5-8 to TRBJ2-7; 8 nucleotides match TRBD1. Germline V gene data show CDR1 as SGHTS and CDR2 as YDEGEE. This CDR3 region has 15 residues. J was trimmed by 1 base and V by 5 bases; bases with no gene match: 8. CDR3 sequence (DNA): TGTGCCAGCAGTTCCAGGGACAGGACGTCCTACGAGCAGTACTTC. It specifies CASSSRDRTSYEQYF.

V and J are TRBV20-1 and TRBJ1-3; D remains unclear. V lost 6 bases, J lost 8 bases, and 11 bases lay in between. CDR1 and CDR2 (germline): DFQATT, SNEGSKA (reference sequence). The CDR3 is 11 amino acids. CDR3 nucleotide sequence: TGCAGTGCCACCCCCCGAGACACCATATATTTT. This encodes CSATPRDTIYF.

The chain couples TRBV15 to TRBJ2-7; D might be TRBD1 (6 bases). V gave up 1 base and J gave up 2 bases, with 9 bases separating them. Per the germline V gene, CDR1 is LNHNV and CDR2 is YYDKDF (reference sequence). There are 14 residues in the CDR3. The CDR3 nucleotides read TGTGCCACCAGCAGAGGGGGGCAGACCTACGAGCAGTACTTC. It encodes CATSRGGQTYEQYF.

The chain uses TRBV7-2 and TRBJ2-5; possibly TRBD1 for D (5 bases). The germline CDR1 and CDR2 sequences are SGHTA and FQGNSA. The ends were cut back, 7 bases at V and 6 bases at J, with 21 bases in the middle. This CDR3 comprises 15 residues. CDR3 protein: CASTIVGQGRQTQYF. In DNA form, the CDR3 reads TGTGCCAGCACCATAGTGGGGCAGGGCAGACAGACCCAGTACTTC.

The chain recombines TRBV10-3 with TRBJ1-5; D unresolved. Germline loops: CDR1 ENHRY, CDR2 SYGVKD. The V end lost 6 bases, the J end lost 4 bases, and 10 bases lay between the germline ends. The CDR3 has 13 amino acids. In DNA form, the CDR3 reads TGTGCCATCAGCCAAGCAGGTAATCAGCCCCAGCATTTT. The encoded protein is CAISQAGNQPQHF.

The gene calls are TRBV11-3 and TRBJ2-1; TRBD2 matches 11 bases. The CDR3 runs 16 residues. The V gene's germline CDR1 is SGHNT and CDR2 YENEEA. J was trimmed by 0 bases and V by 4 bases; bases with no gene match: 2. CDR3 region: CASSSTSGSSYNEQFF. The CDR3, as DNA: TGTGCCAGCAGCTCCACTAGCGGGAGCTCCTACAATGAGCAGTTCTTC.

A word on this clone: The same CDR3 can be traced to other DNA sequences in this sample. The chain links TRBV7-2 to TRBJ1-5; no clear D. V lost 8 bases, J lost 4 bases, and 9 bases lay in between. The CDR3 is 12 amino acids. The V gene's germline CDR1 is SGHTA and CDR2 FQGNSA. DNA for the CDR3: TGTGCCAGCTCGTCAGTGAATCAGCCCCAGCATTTT. Translating it yields CASSSVNQPQHF.

The rearrangement uses TRBV14 and TRBJ1-2; TRBD1 matches 11 bases. V lost 4 bases to trimming and J lost 5 bases; unmatched junction nucleotides: 6. CDR3 length: 15 amino acids. Germline V CDR1 and CDR2: SGHDN, FVKESK. CDR3 DNA: TGTGCCAGCAGCCGCGGGACAGGGGGGTTTTATGGCTACACCTTC. Translated, it gives CASSRGTGGFYGYTF. Complete variable domain (other parts from reference TRBV14 and TRBJ1-2): EAGVTQFPSHSVIEKGQTVTLRCDPISGHDNLYWYRRVMGKEIKFLLHFVKESKQDESGMPNNRFLAERTGGTYSTLKVQPAELEDSGVYFCASSRGTGGFYGYTFGSGTRLTVV.

This chain's CDR3 is CASSLGTSGSQDVGELFF. The DNA of the CDR3 is TGCGCCAGCAGCTTGGGGACTAGCGGGAGTCAGGATGTAGGGGAGCTGTTTTTT. The chain uses TRBV5-1 and TRBJ2-2, with 13 bases matching TRBD2. CDR1 SGHRS and CDR2 YFSETQ come from the germline V gene. The trim removed 0 bases at V and 8 bases at J, leaving 10 bases unmatched. The CDR3 runs 18 residues.